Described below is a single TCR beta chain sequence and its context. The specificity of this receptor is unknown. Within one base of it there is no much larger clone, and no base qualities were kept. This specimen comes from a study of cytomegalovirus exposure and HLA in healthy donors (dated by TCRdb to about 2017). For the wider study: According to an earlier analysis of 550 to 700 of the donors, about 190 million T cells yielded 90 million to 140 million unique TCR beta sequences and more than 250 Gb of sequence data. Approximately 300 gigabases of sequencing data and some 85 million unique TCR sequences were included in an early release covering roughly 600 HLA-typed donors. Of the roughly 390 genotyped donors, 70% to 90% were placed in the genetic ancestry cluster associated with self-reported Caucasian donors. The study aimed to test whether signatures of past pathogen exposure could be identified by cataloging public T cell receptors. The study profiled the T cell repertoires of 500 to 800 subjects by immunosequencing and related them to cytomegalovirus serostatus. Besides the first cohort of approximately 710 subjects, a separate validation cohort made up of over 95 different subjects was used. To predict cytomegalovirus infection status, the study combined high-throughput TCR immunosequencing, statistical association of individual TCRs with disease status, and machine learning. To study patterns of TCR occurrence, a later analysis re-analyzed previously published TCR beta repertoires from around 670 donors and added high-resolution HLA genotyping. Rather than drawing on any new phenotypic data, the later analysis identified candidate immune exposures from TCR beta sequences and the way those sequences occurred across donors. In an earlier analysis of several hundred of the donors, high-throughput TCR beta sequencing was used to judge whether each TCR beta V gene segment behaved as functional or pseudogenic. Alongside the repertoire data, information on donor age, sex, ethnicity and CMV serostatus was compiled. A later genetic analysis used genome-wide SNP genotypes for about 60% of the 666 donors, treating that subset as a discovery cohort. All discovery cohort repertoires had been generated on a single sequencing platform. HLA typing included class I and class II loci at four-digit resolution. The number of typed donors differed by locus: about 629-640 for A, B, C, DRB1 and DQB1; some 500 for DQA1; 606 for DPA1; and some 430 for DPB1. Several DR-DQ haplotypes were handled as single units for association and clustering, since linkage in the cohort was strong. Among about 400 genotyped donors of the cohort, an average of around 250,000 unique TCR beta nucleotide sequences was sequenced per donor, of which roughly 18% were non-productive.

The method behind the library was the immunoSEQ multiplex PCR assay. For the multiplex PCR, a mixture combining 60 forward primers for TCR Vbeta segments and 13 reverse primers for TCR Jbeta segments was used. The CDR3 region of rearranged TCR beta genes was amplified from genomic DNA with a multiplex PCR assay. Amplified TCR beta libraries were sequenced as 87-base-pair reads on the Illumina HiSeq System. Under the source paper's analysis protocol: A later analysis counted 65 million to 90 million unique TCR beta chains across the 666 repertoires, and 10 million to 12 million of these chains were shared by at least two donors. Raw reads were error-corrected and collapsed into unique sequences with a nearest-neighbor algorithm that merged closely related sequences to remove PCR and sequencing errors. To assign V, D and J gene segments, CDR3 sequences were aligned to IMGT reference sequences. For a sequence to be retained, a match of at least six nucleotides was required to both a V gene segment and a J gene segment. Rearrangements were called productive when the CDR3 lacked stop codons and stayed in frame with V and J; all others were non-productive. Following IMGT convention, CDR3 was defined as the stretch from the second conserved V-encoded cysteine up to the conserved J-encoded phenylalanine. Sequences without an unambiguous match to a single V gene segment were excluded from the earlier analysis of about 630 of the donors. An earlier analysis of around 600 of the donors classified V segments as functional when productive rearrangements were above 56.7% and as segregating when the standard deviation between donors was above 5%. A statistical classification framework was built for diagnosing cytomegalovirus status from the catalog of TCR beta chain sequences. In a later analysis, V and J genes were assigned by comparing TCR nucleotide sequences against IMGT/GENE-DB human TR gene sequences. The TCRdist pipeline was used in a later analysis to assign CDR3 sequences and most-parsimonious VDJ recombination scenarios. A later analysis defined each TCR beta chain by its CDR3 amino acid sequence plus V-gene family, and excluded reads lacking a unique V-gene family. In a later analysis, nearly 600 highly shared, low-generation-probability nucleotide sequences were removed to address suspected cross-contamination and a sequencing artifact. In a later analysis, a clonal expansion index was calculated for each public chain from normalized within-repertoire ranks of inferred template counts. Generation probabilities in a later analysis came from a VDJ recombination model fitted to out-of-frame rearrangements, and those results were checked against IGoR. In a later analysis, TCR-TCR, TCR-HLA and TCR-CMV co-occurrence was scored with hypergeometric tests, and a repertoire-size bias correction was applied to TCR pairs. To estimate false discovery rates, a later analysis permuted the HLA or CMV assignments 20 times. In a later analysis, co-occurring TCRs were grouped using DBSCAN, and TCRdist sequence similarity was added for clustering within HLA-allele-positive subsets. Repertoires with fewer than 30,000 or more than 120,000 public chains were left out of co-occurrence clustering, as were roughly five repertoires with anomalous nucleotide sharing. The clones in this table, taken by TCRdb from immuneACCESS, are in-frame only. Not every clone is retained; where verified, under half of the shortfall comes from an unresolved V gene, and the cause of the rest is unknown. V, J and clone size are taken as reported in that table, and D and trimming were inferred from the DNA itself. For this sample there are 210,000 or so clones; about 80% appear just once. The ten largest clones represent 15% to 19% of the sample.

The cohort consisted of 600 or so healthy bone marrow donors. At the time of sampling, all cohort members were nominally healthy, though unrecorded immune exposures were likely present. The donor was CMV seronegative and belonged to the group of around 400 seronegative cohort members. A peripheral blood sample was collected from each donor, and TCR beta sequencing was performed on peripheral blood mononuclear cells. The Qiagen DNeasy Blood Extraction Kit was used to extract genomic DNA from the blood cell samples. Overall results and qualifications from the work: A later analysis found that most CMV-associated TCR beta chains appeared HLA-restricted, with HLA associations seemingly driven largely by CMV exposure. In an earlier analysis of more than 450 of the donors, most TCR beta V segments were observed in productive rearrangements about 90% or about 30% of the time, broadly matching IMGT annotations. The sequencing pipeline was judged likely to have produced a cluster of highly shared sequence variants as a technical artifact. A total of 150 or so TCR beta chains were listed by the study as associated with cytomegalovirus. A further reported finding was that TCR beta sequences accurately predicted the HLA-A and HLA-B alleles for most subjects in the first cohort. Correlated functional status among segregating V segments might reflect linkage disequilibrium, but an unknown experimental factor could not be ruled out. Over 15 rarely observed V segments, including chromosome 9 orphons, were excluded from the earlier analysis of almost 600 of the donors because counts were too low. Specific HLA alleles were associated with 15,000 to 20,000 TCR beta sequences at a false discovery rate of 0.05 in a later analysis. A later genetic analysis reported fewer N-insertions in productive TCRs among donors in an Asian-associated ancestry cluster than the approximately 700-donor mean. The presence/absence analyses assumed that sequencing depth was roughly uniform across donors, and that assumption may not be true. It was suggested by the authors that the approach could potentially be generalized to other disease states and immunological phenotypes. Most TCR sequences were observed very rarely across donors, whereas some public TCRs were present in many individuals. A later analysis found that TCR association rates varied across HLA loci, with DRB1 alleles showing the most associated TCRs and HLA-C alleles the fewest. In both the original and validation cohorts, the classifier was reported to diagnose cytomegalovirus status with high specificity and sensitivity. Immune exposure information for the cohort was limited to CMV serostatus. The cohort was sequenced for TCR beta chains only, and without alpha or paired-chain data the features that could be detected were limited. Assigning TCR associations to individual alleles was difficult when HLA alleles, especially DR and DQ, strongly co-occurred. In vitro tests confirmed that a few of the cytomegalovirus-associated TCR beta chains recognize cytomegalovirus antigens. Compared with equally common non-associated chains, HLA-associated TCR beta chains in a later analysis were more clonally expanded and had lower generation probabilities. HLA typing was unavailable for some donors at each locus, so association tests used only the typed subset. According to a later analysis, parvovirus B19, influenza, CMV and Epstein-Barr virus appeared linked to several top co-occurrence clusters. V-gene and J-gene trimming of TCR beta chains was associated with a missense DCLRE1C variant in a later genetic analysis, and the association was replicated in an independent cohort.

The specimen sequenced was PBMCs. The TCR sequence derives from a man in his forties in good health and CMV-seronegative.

In nucleotide form, the sequence is TGTGCCAGTAGTTTCTCAGGAAATAACGAGCAGTACTTC. Its protein reads: CASSFSGNNEQYF. The chain links TRBV19 with TRBJ2-7, with the D gene not confidently named. The germline ends are 13 bases apart after V is trimmed by 5 bases and J by 5 bases. From a lookup of the germline V gene (reference sequence), CDR1 and CDR2 are LNHDA and SQIVND. Including cysteine and phenylalanine, the CDR3 has 13 amino acids. Solely the CDR3 DNA is kept, with 39 bases framed from the first base.